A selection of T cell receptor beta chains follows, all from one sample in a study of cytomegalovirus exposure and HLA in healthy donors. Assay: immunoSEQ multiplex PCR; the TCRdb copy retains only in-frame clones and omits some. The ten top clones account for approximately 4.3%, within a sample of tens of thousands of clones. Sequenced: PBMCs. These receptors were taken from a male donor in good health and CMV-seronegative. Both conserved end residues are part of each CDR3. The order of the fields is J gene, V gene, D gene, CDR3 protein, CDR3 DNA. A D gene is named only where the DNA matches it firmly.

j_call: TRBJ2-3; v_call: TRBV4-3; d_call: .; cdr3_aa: CASSQDARVPDTQYF; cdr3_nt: TGCGCCAGCAGCCAAGATGCCCGAGTACCAGATACGCAGTATTTT
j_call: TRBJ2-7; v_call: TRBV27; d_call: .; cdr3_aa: CASRPIAQSSYEQYF; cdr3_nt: TGTGCCAGCAGACCTATAGCGCAGAGCTCCTACGAGCAGTACTTC
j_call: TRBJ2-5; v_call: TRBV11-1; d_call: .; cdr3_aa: CASSPGGFGETQYF; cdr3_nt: TGTGCCAGCAGCCCAGGGGGGTTTGGGGAGACCCAGTACTTC
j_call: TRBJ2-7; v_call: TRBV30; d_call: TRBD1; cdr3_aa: CAWVGTGGLEQYF; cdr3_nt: TGTGCCTGGGTGGGGACAGGGGGATTAGAGCAGTACTTC
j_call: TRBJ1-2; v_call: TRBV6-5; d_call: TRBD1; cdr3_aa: CASGAQGGVHGYTF; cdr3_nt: TGTGCCAGCGGGGCACAGGGGGGTGTCCATGGCTACACCTTC
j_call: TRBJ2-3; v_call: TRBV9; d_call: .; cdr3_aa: CASSPRQVGTDTQYF; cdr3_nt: TGTGCCAGCAGCCCCCGACAGGTTGGCACAGATACGCAGTATTTT
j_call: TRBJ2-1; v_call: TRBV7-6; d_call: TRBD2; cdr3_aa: CASSERTSGGEQFF; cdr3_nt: TGTGCCAGCAGCGAGCGGACTAGCGGGGGTGAGCAGTTCTTC
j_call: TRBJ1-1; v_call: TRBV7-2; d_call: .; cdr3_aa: CASSSGLYTEAFF; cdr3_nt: TGTGCCAGCAGCTCCGGACTGTACACTGAAGCTTTCTTT
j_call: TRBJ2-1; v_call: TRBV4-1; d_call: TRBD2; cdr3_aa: CASSQEALKRLAGEDNEQFF; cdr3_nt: TGCGCCAGCAGCCAAGAAGCCCTCAAAAGACTAGCGGGGGAAGACAATGAGCAGTTCTTC
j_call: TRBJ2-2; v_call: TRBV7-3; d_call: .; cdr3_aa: CASSAGTGELFF; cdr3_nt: TGTGCCAGCAGCGCCGGCACCGGGGAGCTGTTTTTT
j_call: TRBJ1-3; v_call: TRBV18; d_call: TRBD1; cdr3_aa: CASSTGGNSGNTIYF; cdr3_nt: TGTGCCAGCTCGACAGGGGGAAACTCTGGAAACACCATATATTTT
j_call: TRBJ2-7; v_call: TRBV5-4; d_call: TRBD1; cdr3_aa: CASSPGTGGMHEQYF; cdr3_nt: TGTGCCAGCAGCCCAGGGACAGGGGGAATGCACGAGCAGTACTTC
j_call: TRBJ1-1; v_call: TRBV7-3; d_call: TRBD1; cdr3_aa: CASSLSWDRDTEDFF; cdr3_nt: TGTGCCAGCAGCTTATCGTGGGACAGGGACACTGAAGATTTCTTT
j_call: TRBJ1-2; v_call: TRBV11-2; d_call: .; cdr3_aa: CASSRFEDGYTF; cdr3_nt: TGTGCCAGCAGCCGCTTTGAGGATGGCTACACCTTC
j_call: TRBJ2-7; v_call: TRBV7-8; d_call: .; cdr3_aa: CASSLSGVAYEQYF; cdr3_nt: TGTGCCAGCAGCTTATCAGGGGTCGCCTACGAGCAGTACTTC
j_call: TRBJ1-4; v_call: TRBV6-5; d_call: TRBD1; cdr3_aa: CASRYRSTGNEKLFF; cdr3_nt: TGTGCCAGCAGATACCGGTCGACAGGGAATGAAAAACTGTTTTTT
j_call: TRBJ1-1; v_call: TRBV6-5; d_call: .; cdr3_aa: CASSYVNQAFF; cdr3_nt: TGTGCCAGCAGTTACGTCAATCAAGCTTTCTTT
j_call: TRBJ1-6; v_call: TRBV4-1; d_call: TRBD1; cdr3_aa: CASSHRDRDNSPLHF; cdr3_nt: TGCGCCAGCAGCCACCGGGACAGGGATAATTCACCCCTCCACTTT
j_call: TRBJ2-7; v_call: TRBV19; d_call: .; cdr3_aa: CASSISFRGTYEQYF; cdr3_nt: TGTGCCAGTAGTATATCGTTCAGAGGAACCTACGAGCAGTACTTC
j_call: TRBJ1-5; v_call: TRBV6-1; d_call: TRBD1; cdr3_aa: CASSLGQRNQPQHF; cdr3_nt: TGTGCCAGCAGCTTGGGACAGAGGAATCAGCCCCAGCATTTT
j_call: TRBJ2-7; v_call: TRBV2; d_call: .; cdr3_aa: CASSEESKGYEQYF; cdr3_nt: TGTGCCAGCAGTGAAGAATCTAAGGGGTACGAGCAGTACTTC
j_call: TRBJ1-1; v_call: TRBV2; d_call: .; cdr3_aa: CASSDLGGYSEAFF; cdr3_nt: TGTGCCAGCAGTGACCTAGGGGGTTACTCTGAAGCTTTCTTT
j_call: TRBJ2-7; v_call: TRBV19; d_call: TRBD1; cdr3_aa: CATSIRGPTYEQYF; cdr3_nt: TGTGCCACTTCCATAAGGGGGCCGACCTACGAGCAGTACTTC
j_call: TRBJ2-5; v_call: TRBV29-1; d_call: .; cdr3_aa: CSVREGGNQETQYF; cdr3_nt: TGCAGCGTCCGCGAGGGGGGGAACCAAGAGACCCAGTACTTC
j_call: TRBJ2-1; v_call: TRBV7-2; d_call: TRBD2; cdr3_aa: CASSLDASGSNNEQFF; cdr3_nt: TGTGCCAGCAGCTTAGACGCTAGCGGGAGTAATAATGAGCAGTTCTTC
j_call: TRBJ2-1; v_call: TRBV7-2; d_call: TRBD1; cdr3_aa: CASSFQGAPGQFF; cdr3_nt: TGTGCCAGCAGCTTCCAGGGGGCTCCTGGGCAGTTCTTC
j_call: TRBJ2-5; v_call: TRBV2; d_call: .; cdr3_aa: CASRRVLETQYF; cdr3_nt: TGTGCCAGCAGGAGGGTTCTCGAGACCCAGTACTTC
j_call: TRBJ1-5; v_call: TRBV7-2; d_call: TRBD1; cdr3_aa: CASSSNDRGYHQPQHF; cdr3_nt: TGTGCCAGCAGCTCCAACGACAGGGGGTACCATCAGCCCCAGCATTTT
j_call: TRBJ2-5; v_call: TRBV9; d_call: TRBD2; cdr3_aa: CASSVASGAQETQYF; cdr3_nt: TGTGCCAGCAGCGTAGCTAGCGGGGCTCAAGAGACCCAGTACTTC
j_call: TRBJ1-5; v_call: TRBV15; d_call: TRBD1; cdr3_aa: CATSREGGGNQPQHF; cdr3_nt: TGTGCCACCAGCAGAGAAGGGGGCGGCAATCAGCCCCAGCATTTT
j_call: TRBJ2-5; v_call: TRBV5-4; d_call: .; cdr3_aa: CASSLASTQETQYF; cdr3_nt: TGTGCCAGCAGCTTGGCCAGTACCCAAGAGACCCAGTACTTC
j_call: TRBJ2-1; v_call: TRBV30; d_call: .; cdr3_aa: CAWTLPGVYNEQFF; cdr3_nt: TGTGCCTGGACTCTACCGGGGGTTTACAATGAGCAGTTCTTC
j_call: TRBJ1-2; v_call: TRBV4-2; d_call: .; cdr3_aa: CASTPSTGASSYGYTF; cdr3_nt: TGTGCCAGCACGCCATCGACAGGAGCCTCCTCCTATGGCTACACCTTC
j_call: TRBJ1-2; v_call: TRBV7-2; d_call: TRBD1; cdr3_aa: CASSLGQTTMRGYTF; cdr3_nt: TGTGCCAGCAGCTTGGGACAGACAACTATGAGGGGCTACACCTTC
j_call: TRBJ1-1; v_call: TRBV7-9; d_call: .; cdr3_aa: CASSSRGRETEAFF; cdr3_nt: TGTGCCAGCAGCTCTCGAGGCAGGGAAACTGAAGCTTTCTTT
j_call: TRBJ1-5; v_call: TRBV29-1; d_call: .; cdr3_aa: CSVRGREGQPQHF; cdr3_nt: TGCAGCGTTCGCGGACGGGAGGGTCAGCCCCAGCATTTT
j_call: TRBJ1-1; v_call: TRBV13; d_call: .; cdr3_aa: CASSLGNRLYMNTEAFF; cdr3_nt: TGTGCCAGCAGCTTAGGGAACAGGCTCTACATGAACACTGAAGCTTTCTTT
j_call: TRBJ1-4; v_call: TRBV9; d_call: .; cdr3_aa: CASSPTGGQLFF; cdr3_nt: TGTGCCAGCAGCCCCACCGGGGGACAACTGTTTTTT
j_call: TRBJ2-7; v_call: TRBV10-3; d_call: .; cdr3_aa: CAIRGQWTNAYEQYF; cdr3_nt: TGTGCCATCAGGGGGCAGTGGACTAACGCCTACGAGCAATACTTC
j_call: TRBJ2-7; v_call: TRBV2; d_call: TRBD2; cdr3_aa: CASKGESGGSYEQYF; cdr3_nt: TGTGCCTCGAAGGGGGAAAGCGGGGGCTCCTACGAGCAGTACTTC
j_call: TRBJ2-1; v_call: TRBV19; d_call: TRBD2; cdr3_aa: CASISRTSGRDNEQFF; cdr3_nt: TGTGCCAGTATATCCAGGACTAGCGGGAGGGATAATGAGCAGTTCTTC
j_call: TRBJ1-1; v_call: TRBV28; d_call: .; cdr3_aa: CASSSYVDTEAFF; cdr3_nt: TGTGCCAGCAGTTCCTATGTGGACACTGAAGCTTTCTTT
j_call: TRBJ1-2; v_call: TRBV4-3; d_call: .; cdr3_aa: CASSQQNGGWNYGYTF; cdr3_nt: TGCGCCAGCAGCCAACAGAATGGCGGCTGGAACTATGGCTACACCTTC
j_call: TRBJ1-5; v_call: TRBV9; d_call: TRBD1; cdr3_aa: CASSDRGEGNQPQHF; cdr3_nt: TGTGCCAGCAGCGACAGGGGCGAGGGCAATCAGCCCCAGCATTTT
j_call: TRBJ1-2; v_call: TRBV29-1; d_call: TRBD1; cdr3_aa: CSVPGGIYTF; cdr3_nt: TGCAGCGTTCCAGGGGGGATCTACACCTTC
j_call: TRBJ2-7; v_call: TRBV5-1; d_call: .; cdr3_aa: CASSSGSSYEQYF; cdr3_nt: TGCGCCAGCAGCTCGGGGAGCTCCTACGAGCAGTACTTC
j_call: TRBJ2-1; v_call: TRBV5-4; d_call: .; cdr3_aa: CASSLALRADEQFF; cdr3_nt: TGTGCCAGCAGCTTGGCCCTCAGGGCAGATGAGCAGTTCTTC
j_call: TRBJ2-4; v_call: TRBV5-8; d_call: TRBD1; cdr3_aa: CASSPRTGENIQYF; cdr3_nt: TGTGCCAGCAGCCCCCGGACAGGAGAAAACATTCAGTACTTC
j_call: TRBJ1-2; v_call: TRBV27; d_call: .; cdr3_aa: CASSLYSDEAQGYTF; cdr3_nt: TGTGCCAGCAGCTTATATTCCGACGAGGCGCAGGGCTACACCTTC
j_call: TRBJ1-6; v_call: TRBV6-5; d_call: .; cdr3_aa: CASSYSRGPLHF; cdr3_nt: TGTGCCAGCAGTTACTCCAGAGGGCCCCTCCACTTT
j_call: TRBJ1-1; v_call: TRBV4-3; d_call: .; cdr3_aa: CASSQDPTGPLNTEAFF; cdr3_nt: TGCGCCAGCAGCCAAGATCCCACAGGGCCTCTGAACACTGAAGCTTTCTTT